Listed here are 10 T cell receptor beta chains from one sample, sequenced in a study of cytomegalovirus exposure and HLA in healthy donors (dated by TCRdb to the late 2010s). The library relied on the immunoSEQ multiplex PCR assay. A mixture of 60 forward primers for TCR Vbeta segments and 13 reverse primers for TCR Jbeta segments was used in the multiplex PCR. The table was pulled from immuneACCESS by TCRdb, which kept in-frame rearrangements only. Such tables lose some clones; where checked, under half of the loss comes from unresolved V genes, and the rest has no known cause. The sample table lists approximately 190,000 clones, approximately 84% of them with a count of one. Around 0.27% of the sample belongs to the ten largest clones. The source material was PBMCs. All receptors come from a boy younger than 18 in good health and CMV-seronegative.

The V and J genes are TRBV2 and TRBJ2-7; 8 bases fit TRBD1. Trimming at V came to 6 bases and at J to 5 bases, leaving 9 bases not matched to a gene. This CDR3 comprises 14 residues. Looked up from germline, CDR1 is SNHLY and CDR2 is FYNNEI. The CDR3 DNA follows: TGTGCCAGCAGCCTTGGGGGACAGGCCGACGAGCAGTACTTC. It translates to CASSLGGQADEQYF.

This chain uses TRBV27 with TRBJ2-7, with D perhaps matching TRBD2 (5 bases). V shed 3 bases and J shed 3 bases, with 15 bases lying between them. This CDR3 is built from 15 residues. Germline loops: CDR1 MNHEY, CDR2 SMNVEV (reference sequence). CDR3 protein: CASSFLGIRDYEQYF. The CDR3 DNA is TGTGCCAGCAGTTTCCTCGGGATTAGGGACTACGAGCAGTACTTC.

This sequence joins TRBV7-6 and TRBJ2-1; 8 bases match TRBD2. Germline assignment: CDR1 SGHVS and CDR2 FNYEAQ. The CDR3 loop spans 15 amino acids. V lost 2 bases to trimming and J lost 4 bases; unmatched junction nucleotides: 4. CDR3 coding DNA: TGTGCCAGCAGCTTACGCGGGGGGCCTTACAATGAGCAGTTCTTC. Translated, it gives CASSLRGGPYNEQFF.

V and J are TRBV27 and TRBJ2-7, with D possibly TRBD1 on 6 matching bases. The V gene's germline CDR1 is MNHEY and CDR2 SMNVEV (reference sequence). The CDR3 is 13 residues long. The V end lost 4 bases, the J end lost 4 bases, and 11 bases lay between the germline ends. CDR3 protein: CASSSTQGYEQYF. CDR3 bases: TGTGCCAGCAGTTCAACGCAGGGGTACGAGCAGTACTTC.

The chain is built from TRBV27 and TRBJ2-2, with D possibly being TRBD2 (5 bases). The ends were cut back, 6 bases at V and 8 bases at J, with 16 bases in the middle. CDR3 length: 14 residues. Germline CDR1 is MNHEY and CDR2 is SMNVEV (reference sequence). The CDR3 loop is CASSDLISGGELFF. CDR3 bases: TGTGCCAGCAGCGACCTGATTTCGGGGGGGGAGCTGTTTTTT.

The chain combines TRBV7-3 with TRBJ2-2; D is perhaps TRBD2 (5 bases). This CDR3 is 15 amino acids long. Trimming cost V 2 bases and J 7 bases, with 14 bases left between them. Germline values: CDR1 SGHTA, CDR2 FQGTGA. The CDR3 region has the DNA TGTGCCAGCAGCTTAGGGCCGGCCGCGGGCGGGGAGCTGTTTTTT. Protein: CASSLGPAAGGELFF.

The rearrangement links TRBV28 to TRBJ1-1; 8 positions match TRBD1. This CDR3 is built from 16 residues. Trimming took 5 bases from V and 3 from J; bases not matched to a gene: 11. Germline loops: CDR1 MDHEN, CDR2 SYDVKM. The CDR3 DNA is TGTGCCAGCAGTATCGCCCGGGACAGGCCTTACACTGAAGCTTTCTTT. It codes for CASSIARDRPYTEAFF.

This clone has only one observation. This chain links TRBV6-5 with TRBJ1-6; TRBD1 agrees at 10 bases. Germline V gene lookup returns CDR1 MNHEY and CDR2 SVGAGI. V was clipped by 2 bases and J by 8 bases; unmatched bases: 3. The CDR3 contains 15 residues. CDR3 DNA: TGTGCCAGCAGTTACCGCGGACAGGGGGATTCACCCCTCCACTTT. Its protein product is CASSYRGQGDSPLHF.

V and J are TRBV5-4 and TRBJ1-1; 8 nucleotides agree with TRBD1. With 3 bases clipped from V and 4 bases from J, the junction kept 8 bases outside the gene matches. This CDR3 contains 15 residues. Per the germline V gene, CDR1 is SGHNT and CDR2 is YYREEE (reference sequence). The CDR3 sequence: CASSWIQGAGTEAFF. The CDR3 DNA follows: TGTGCCAGCAGCTGGATTCAGGGGGCAGGCACTGAAGCTTTCTTT.

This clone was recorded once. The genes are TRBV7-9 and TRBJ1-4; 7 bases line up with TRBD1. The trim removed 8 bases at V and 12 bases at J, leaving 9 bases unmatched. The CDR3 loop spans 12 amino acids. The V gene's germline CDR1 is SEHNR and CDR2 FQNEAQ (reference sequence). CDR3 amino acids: CASASPGTELFF. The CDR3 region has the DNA TGTGCCAGCGCCTCCCCCGGGACAGAACTGTTTTTT.